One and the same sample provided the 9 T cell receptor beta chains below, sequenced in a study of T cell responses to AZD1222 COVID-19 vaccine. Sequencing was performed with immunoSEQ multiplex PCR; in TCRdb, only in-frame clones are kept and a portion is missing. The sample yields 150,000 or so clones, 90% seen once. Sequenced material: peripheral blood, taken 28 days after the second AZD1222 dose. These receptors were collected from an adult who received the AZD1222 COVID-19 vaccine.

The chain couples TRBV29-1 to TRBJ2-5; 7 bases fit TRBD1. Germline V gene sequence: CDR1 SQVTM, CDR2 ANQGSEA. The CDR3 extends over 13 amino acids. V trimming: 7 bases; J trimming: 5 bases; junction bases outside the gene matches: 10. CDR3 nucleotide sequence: TGCAGCGAGGGGACAGCGCGACGGGAGACCCAGTACTTC. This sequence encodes CSEGTARRETQYF.

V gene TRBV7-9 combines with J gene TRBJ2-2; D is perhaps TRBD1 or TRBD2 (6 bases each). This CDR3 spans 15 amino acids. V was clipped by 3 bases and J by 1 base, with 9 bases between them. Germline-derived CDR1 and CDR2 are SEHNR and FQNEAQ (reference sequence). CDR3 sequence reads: CASSFKGGNTGELFF. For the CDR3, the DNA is TGTGCCAGCAGCTTTAAGGGGGGGAACACCGGGGAGCTGTTTTTT.

The CDR3 protein is CAISDGTGANEQYF. DNA for the CDR3: TGTGCCATCAGTGATGGGACAGGGGCTAATGAGCAGTACTTC. This rearrangement joins TRBV10-3 to TRBJ2-7; 10 positions match TRBD1. The CDR3 has 14 residues. Germline CDR1 and CDR2: ENHRY and SYGVKD. V lost 3 bases to trimming and J lost 7 bases; unmatched junction nucleotides: 6.

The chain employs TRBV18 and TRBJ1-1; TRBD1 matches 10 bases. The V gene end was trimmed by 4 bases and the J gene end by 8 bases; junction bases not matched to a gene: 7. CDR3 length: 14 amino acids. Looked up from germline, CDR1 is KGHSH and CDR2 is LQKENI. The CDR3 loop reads CASSLGQGKIEAFF. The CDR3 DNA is TGTGCCAGCTCACTGGGACAGGGGAAAATCGAAGCTTTCTTT.

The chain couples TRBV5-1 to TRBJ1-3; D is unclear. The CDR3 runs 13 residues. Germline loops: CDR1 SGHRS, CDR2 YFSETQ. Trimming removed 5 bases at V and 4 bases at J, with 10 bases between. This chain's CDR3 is CASSRLSGNTIYF. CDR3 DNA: TGCGCCAGCAGTCGGTTGAGCGGAAACACCATATATTTT.

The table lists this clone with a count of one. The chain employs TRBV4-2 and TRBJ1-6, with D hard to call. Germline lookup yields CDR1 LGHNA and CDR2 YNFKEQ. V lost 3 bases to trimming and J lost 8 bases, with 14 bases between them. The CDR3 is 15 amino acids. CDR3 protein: CASSHTEGSDSPLHF. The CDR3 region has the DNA TGTGCCAGCAGCCATACCGAGGGTTCGGATTCACCCCTCCACTTT.

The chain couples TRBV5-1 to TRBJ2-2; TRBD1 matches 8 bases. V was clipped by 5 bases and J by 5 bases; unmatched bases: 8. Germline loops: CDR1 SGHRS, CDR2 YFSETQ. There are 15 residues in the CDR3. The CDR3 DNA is TGCGCCAGCAGTTATGGACAGGGACGGACCGGGGAGCTGTTTTTT. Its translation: CASSYGQGRTGELFF. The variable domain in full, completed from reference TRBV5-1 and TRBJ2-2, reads KAGVTQTPRYLIKTRGQQVTLSCSPISGHRSVSWYQQTPGQGLQFLFEYFSETQRNKGNFPGRFSGRQFSNSRSEMNVSTLELGDSALYLCASSYGQGRTGELFFGEGSRLTVL.

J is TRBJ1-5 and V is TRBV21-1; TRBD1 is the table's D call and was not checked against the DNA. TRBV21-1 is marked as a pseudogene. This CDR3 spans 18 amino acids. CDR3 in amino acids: CASSNGTGTLNSNQPQHF. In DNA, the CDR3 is TGTGCCAGCAGCAACGGGACAGGCACACTTAATAGCAATCAGCCCCAGCATTTT.

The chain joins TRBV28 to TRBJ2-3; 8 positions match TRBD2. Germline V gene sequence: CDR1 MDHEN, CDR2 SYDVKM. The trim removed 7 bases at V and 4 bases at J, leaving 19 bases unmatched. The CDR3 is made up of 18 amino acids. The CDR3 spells CASTPSQTSAPRADTQYF. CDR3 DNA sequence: TGTGCCAGCACCCCATCTCAGACTAGCGCTCCTAGGGCAGATACGCAGTATTTT.